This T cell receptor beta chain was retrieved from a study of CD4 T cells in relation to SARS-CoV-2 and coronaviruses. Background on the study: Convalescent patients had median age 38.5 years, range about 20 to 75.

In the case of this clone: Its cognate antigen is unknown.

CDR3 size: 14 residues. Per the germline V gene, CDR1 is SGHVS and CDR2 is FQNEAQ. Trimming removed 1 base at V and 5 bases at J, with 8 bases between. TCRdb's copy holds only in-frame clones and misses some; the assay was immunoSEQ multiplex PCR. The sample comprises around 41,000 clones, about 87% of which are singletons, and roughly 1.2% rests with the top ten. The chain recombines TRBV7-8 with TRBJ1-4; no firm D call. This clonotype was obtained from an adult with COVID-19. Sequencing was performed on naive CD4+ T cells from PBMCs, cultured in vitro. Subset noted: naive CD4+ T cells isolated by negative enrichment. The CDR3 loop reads CASSLGGRNEKLFF. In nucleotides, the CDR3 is TGTGCCAGCAGCTTAGGAGGGCGGAATGAAAAACTGTTTTTT.